The 27 T cell receptor beta chains below were found in one sample sequenced in a study of shared clonotypes between healthy human individuals. The method was immunoSEQ multiplex PCR; TCRdb's version includes in-frame clones alone and lacks a portion of them. The repertoire holds 2 million to 2.5 million clones, with approximately 96% as singletons. Material for sequencing was naive CD4+ T cells sorted from blood. Stated subset: CD45RA+ positively selected. The receptors were gathered from a man between 18 and 29 years old in good health.

This clone was counted a few times. The CDR3 region is CASSTTGGRGYTF. The CDR3 nucleotides read TGTGCCAGCAGCACGACAGGGGGCCGTGGCTACACCTTC. The chain is built from TRBV6-5 and TRBJ1-2, with TRBD1 matching 10 bases. The CDR3 has 13 residues. Germline assignment: CDR1 MNHEY and CDR2 SVGAGI. J was trimmed by 7 bases and V by 6 bases; bases with no gene match: 5.

The V gene is TRBV18, the J gene TRBJ1-1; D remains unclear. V was clipped by 5 bases and J by 0 bases, with 10 bases between them. In germline, CDR1 is KGHSH, CDR2 LQKENI. This CDR3 comprises 14 residues. The CDR3 coding sequence is TGTGCCAGCTCAGCTTTTGGGATGAACACTGAAGCTTTCTTT. This gives the protein CASSAFGMNTEAFF.

The chain combines TRBV12-1 with TRBJ1-6. TRBV12-1 counts as a pseudogene. CDR3 length: 18 amino acids. CDR3 amino acids: CASSFVRTGGSYNSPLHF. DNA of the CDR3: TGTGCCAGCAGCTTCGTACGCACGGGGGGTTCCTATAATTCACCCCTCCACTTT.

This chain uses TRBV30 with TRBJ2-1; 12 positions match TRBD2. The CDR3 is 16 amino acids. Germline CDR1 reads GTSNPN; CDR2 reads SVGIG (reference sequence). The V and J ends lost 0 bases and 10 bases, in that order; junction bases with no gene match: 10. CDR3 protein: CAWSVRRLAGGAEQFF. Written as DNA, the CDR3 is TGTGCCTGGAGTGTACGCCGGCTAGCGGGAGGGGCGGAGCAGTTCTTC.

This clone was detected only a few times. The gene calls are TRBV7-3 and TRBJ2-2, with no clear D. The V end lost 6 bases, the J end lost 0 bases, and 5 bases lay between the germline ends. Germline loops: CDR1 SGHTA, CDR2 FQGTGA. The CDR3 consists of 13 residues. CDR3 coding DNA: TGTGCCAGCAGTCCGGCGAACACCGGGGAGCTGTTTTTT. Its protein product is CASSPANTGELFF.

As to this clone: The junction does not match germline at one end; this may be a read error. The rearrangement links TRBV5-1 to TRBJ2-7, with unresolved D. In germline, CDR1 is SGHRS, CDR2 YFSETQ. The CDR3 loop spans 8 amino acids. CDR3 bases: TGCGCCAGCAGCCTCGTCTTTTTC. This encodes CASSLVFF.

The V gene is TRBV28, the J gene TRBJ2-7; D gene ambiguous. Trimming left V 7 bases short and J 0 bases short, with 7 bases between. Germline CDR1 MDHEN, CDR2 SYDVKM. The CDR3 contains 12 residues. CDR3 loop: CASTRTSYEQYF. For the CDR3, the DNA is TGTGCCAGCACCAGGACCTCCTACGAGCAGTACTTC. The full variable domain, its missing parts supplied by reference TRBV28 and TRBJ2-7, is DVKVTQSSRYLVKRTGEKVFLECVQDMDHENMFWYRQDPGLGLRLIYFSYDVKMKEKGDIPEGYSVSREKKERFSLILESASTNQTSMYLCASTRTSYEQYFGPGTRLTVT.

The rearrangement joins TRBV29-1 to TRBJ2-2; 9 bases are shared with TRBD2. The V and J ends lost 4 bases and 6 bases, in that order; junction bases with no gene match: 12. This CDR3 has 16 amino acids. The germline gives CDR1 SQVTM, CDR2 ANQGSEA. In DNA, the CDR3 is TGCAGCGTTGCCGTCGGGCTAGCGGGAAGCGCCGGGGAGCTGTTTTTT. It translates to CSVAVGLAGSAGELFF.

This chain joins TRBV6-1 and TRBJ2-2; D remains ambiguous. Trimming took off 8 bases at V and 4 bases at J, with 17 bases between the two ends. The germline V gene has CDR1 MNHNS and CDR2 SASEGT. The CDR3 is 15 amino acids. The CDR3 region is CASLQTSVGTGELFF. The CDR3 nucleotides are TGTGCCAGCCTCCAAACTTCCGTCGGCACCGGGGAGCTGTTTTTT.

The chain combines TRBV5-1 with TRBJ2-7; TRBD1 matches at 8 bases. The CDR3 covers 14 residues. V lost 4 bases to trimming and J lost 6 bases; unmatched junction nucleotides: 9. Germline V gene data show CDR1 as SGHRS and CDR2 as YFSETQ. The CDR3 region has the DNA TGCGCCAGCAGCCTCCCCGGGACAGGTGGCGAGCAGTACTTC. Translating gives CASSLPGTGGEQYF.

The genes are TRBV18 and TRBJ1-3; tentative D call: TRBD1 (5 bases). The CDR3 is made up of 13 amino acids. The germline gives CDR1 KGHSH, CDR2 LQKENI. Trimming stripped 1 base from V and 7 bases from J, with 8 bases between. CDR3 sequence: CASSPQGSNTIYF. Written as DNA, the CDR3 is TGTGCCAGCTCACCACAGGGGTCCAACACCATATATTTT.

J is TRBJ1-5 and V is TRBV16, with 11 bases fitting TRBD1. With V trimmed by 3 bases and J by 6 bases, 1 base remained unmatched. The CDR3 runs to 14 residues. The V gene's germline CDR1 is KGHSY and CDR2 FQNENV. CDR3 loop: CASSHGTGGQPQHF. CDR3 bases: TGTGCCAGCAGCCACGGGACAGGGGGTCAGCCCCAGCATTTT.

V and J are TRBV5-1 and TRBJ1-5; perhaps TRBD1 as D (6 bases). Trimming took 0 bases from V and 4 from J, leaving 11 bases between them. The germline CDR1 and CDR2 sequences are SGHRS and YFSETQ. The CDR3 covers 15 residues. CDR3 sequence: CASSLEGTRNQPQHF. The CDR3 coding sequence is TGCGCCAGCAGCTTGGAAGGGACAAGAAATCAGCCCCAGCATTTT.

The CDR3 loop reads CASRADRAGNQPQHF. The CDR3 DNA follows: TGTGCAAGTCGGGCCGACAGGGCAGGCAATCAGCCCCAGCATTTT. The gene calls are TRBV12-2 and TRBJ1-5; the tabulated D call, TRBD1, remains unverified against the DNA. TRBV12-2 is classified as a pseudogene. This CDR3 has 15 amino acids.

The chain couples TRBV30 to TRBJ1-1; D perhaps matches TRBD1 (5 bases). Germline assignment: CDR1 GTSNPN and CDR2 SVGIG (reference sequence). Trimming left V 4 bases short and J 7 bases short, with 13 bases between. This CDR3 is built from 12 residues. DNA for the CDR3: TGTGCCTGGATCTGGGACCGTCATGAAGCTTTCTTT. As protein: CAWIWDRHEAFF. Looking up the rest from reference TRBV30 and TRBJ1-1 gives the full variable domain: SQTIHQWPATLVQPVGSPLSLECTVEGTSNPNLYWYRQAAGRGLQLLFYSVGIGQISSEVPQNLSASRPQDRQFILSSKKLLLSDSGFYLCAWIWDRHEAFFGQGTRLTVV.

The V and J genes are TRBV4-1 and TRBJ2-1; D remains unclear. Trimming removed 1 base from V and 10 bases from J, with 14 bases in between. Per germline, CDR1 MGHRA and CDR2 YSYEKL. The CDR3 runs to 14 residues. CDR3 in amino acids: CASSQVGSNSEQFF. The CDR3 bases are TGCGCCAGCAGCCAAGTGGGGTCTAATTCGGAGCAGTTCTTC.

The gene calls are TRBV7-2 and TRBJ2-2; TRBD1 might be the D (5 bases). V lost 7 bases, J lost 0 bases, and 15 bases lay in between. This CDR3 has 16 residues. Germline lookup yields CDR1 SGHTA and CDR2 FQGNSA. CDR3 region: CASKRGGDTNTGELFF. CDR3 DNA sequence: TGTGCCAGCAAAAGGGGTGGGGATACGAACACCGGGGAGCTGTTTTTT.

This clone was seen once. The chain uses TRBV5-1 and TRBJ2-7; 9 nucleotides align to TRBD2. Germline V gene sequence: CDR1 SGHRS, CDR2 YFSETQ. The CDR3 spans 15 residues. V was clipped by 4 bases and J by 7 bases; unmatched bases: 12. CDR3 in DNA: TGCGCCAGCAGCCCCTCCCCAAGCGGGGGGTCTGAGCAGTACTTC. It specifies CASSPSPSGGSEQYF.

In nucleotides, the CDR3 is TGTGCCAGCAGTGAAGGAGCAGGGCAGAACACTGAAGCTTTCTTT. This encodes CASSEGAGQNTEAFF. V and J are TRBV6-1 and TRBJ1-1; tentatively, D is TRBD1 (5 bases). The V gene lost 1 base and the J gene lost 1 base, with 10 bases spanning the gap. Germline loops: CDR1 MNHNS, CDR2 SASEGT. CDR3 size: 15 residues.

The CDR3 nucleotides are TGCAGCGCCCGGGGCATTTACACAGATACGCAGTATTTT. Protein product: CSARGIYTDTQYF. This chain uses TRBV29-1 with TRBJ2-3; tentatively, D is TRBD1 or TRBD2 (5 bases each). There are 13 residues in the CDR3. The germline V and J ends were trimmed by 7 bases and 2 bases, with 13 bases remaining between them. Germline CDR1 and CDR2: SQVTM and ANQGSEA.

The J gene is TRBJ1-2, the V gene TRBV7-2; a possible D gene is TRBD1 (6 bases). V gave up 5 bases and J gave up 5 bases, with 18 bases separating them. The CDR3 runs to 15 residues. Germline CDR1 reads SGHTA; CDR2 reads FQGNSA. The CDR3 protein is CASSLEVQGLYGYTF. CDR3 nucleotides: TGTGCCAGCAGCCTAGAAGTACAGGGACTATATGGCTACACCTTC.

This clone was found once. The chain combines TRBV11-2 with TRBJ2-3; D could derive from TRBD1 or TRBD2 (5 bases each). The CDR3 contains 16 residues. Trimming cost V 4 bases and J 5 bases, with 19 bases left between them. Germline CDR1 is SGHAT and CDR2 is FQNNGV. The CDR3 sequence: CASSSTDSGRGDTQYF. The CDR3 coding sequence is TGTGCCAGCAGCTCAACCGACAGCGGACGGGGAGATACGCAGTATTTT.

The V and J genes are TRBV6-6 and TRBJ2-1; 8 nucleotides match TRBD2. Germline CDR1 MNHNY, CDR2 SVGAGI (reference sequence). Trimming removed 5 bases from V and 8 bases from J; junction bases left unmatched: 8. This CDR3 is 14 amino acids long. CDR3 nucleotide sequence: TGTGCCAGCAGTCGAAGCGGGAGTGGGTATGAGCAGTTCTTC. Residues: CASSRSGSGYEQFF.

The rearrangement uses TRBV5-1 and TRBJ1-2, with TRBD1 identical over 9 bases. The CDR3 totals 13 residues. Per the germline V gene, CDR1 is SGHRS and CDR2 is YFSETQ. Trimming removed 5 bases from V and 6 bases from J; junction bases left unmatched: 5. CDR3 DNA: TGCGCCAGCAGTCTCGGACAGGGGCATGGCTACACCTTC. Its translation is CASSLGQGHGYTF.

DNA of the CDR3: TGCGCCAGCAGCTTGGTGCCATCCAATGAGCAGTTCTTC. Translation: CASSLVPSNEQFF. V gene TRBV5-1 combines with J gene TRBJ2-1; D is uncertain. The CDR3 loop spans 13 amino acids. V lost 0 bases and J lost 6, with 7 bases in between. CDR1 is SGHRS and CDR2 is YFSETQ in the germline V gene. The whole variable domain, filled in from reference TRBV5-1 and TRBJ2-1, reads KAGVTQTPRYLIKTRGQQVTLSCSPISGHRSVSWYQQTPGQGLQFLFEYFSETQRNKGNFPGRFSGRQFSNSRSEMNVSTLELGDSALYLCASSLVPSNEQFFGPGTRLTVL.

The chain carries TRBV5-1 and TRBJ2-3; TRBD2 matches 9 bases. Germline V lookup: CDR1 SGHRS, CDR2 YFSETQ. The CDR3 runs 15 residues. Trimming at V came to 2 bases and at J to 1 base, leaving 2 bases not matched to a gene. This chain's CDR3 is CASSFRTSGTDTQYF. CDR3 bases: TGCGCCAGCAGCTTCCGGACTAGCGGCACAGATACGCAGTATTTT. The variable domain in full, completed from reference TRBV5-1 and TRBJ2-3, reads KAGVTQTPRYLIKTRGQQVTLSCSPISGHRSVSWYQQTPGQGLQFLFEYFSETQRNKGNFPGRFSGRQFSNSRSEMNVSTLELGDSALYLCASSFRTSGTDTQYFGPGTRLTVL.

V gene TRBV28 combines with J gene TRBJ1-3, with 8 bases lining up with TRBD1. Trimming cost V 6 bases and J 0 bases; bases outside gene matches: 13. The CDR3 has 18 amino acids. Per germline, CDR1 MDHEN and CDR2 SYDVKM. In nucleotides, the CDR3 is TGTGCCAGCAGATATACCGCCGGGACAGGAAACTCTGGAAACACCATATATTTT. Protein product: CASRYTAGTGNSGNTIYF.